Each of the 22 T cell receptor beta chains below was sequenced from the same sample in a study of blood T cell repertoires in COVID-19. TCRdb keeps only in-frame clones here, not all; method: immunoSEQ multiplex PCR. The repertoire has 70,000 to 100,000 clones, 85% to 95% of them found once; the top ten carry 1.7%. What was sequenced was peripheral blood. These receptors all stem from a man in his sixties with acute or convalescent COVID-19.

The chain carries TRBV5-6 and TRBJ2-3; TRBD2 matches 12 bases. The CDR3 runs 15 residues. V was pared by 2 bases and J by 7 bases, with 5 bases of the junction left unmatched. Germline assignment: CDR1 SGHDT and CDR2 YYEEEE. The CDR3 nucleotides are TGTGCCAGCAGCTTAGGACTAGCGGGACGGCATACGCAGTATTTT. This gives the protein CASSLGLAGRHTQYF.

The chain joins TRBV4-3 to TRBJ2-1; D perhaps matches TRBD2 (6 bases). V lost 1 base, J lost 4 bases, and 17 bases lay in between. Germline CDR1 and CDR2: LGHNA and YSLEER. The CDR3 contains 17 residues. The CDR3 region has the DNA TGCGCCAGCAGCCAAGTGTTCGGGGGTCTAACGTACAATGAGCAGTTCTTC. It specifies CASSQVFGGLTYNEQFF.

The chain uses TRBV3-1 (or the pseudogene TRBV3-2) and TRBJ2-4, with 9 bases matching TRBD1. The V and J ends lost 3 bases and 1 base, in that order; junction bases with no gene match: 13. From germline, CDR1 is LGHDT and CDR2 YNNKEL (reference sequence). This CDR3 spans 19 amino acids. CDR3 sequence reads: CASSQDRGGAKWAKNIQYF. DNA of the CDR3: TGTGCCAGCAGCCAGGACAGGGGAGGCGCAAAGTGGGCCAAAAACATTCAGTACTTC.

The gene calls are TRBV12-3 or TRBV12-4 and TRBJ2-1, with a possible D match to TRBD2 (6 bases). CDR3 length: 13 residues. The ends were cut back, 6 bases at V and 5 bases at J, with 11 bases in the middle. The CDR3 sequence: CASRAGLNNEQFF. CDR3 DNA: TGTGCCAGCAGGGCGGGACTGAACAATGAGCAGTTCTTC.

V usage is TRBV27 and J usage is TRBJ2-3; 16 nucleotides agree with TRBD2. This CDR3 region has 18 residues. Germline V gives CDR1 MNHEY, CDR2 SMNVEV (reference sequence). J lost 5 bases, V lost 4 bases, and 9 bases had no gene match. CDR3 sequence reads: CASSSPGLAGGPRDTQYF. The DNA of the CDR3 is TGTGCCAGCAGTTCCCCGGGACTAGCGGGAGGGCCTAGAGATACGCAGTATTTT.

The chain links TRBV19 to TRBJ1-1; the D is unclear. Trimming shortened V by 3 bases and J by 4 bases, and 9 bases separated the two germline ends. Germline-derived CDR1 and CDR2 are LNHDA and SQIVND (reference sequence). The CDR3 has 13 amino acids. CDR3 bases: TGTGCCAGTAGTATCAGGTTCGGCACTGAAGCTTTCTTT. This sequence encodes CASSIRFGTEAFF.

The chain joins TRBV19 to TRBJ2-7, with D maybe TRBD1 (6 bases). Germline V CDR1 and CDR2: LNHDA, SQIVND (reference sequence). The CDR3 extends over 16 amino acids. V was pared by 1 base and J by 2 bases, with 15 bases between. The CDR3 spells CASSIGLDSATYEQYF. DNA for the CDR3: TGTGCCAGTAGTATAGGCCTGGACAGCGCGACCTACGAGCAGTACTTC.

This clone was seen a single time. The gene calls are TRBV5-6 and TRBJ2-7; 9 bases are shared with TRBD2. This CDR3 is 16 amino acids long. V lost 0 bases to trimming and J lost 5 bases; unmatched junction nucleotides: 9. From germline, CDR1 is SGHDT and CDR2 YYEEEE. CDR3 sequence reads: CASSLGRLAEGHEQYF. The CDR3 region has the DNA TGTGCCAGCAGCTTGGGTCGACTAGCGGAGGGCCACGAGCAGTACTTC.

The V gene is TRBV19, the J gene TRBJ1-5; TRBD1 might be the D (6 bases). CDR3 size: 15 residues. V dropped 9 bases and J dropped 4 bases, with 19 bases sitting between them. From germline, CDR1 is LNHDA and CDR2 SQIVND (reference sequence). CDR3 region: CASRLRTAGNQPQHF. The CDR3, as DNA: TGTGCCAGCCGTCTCCGGACAGCAGGTAATCAGCCCCAGCATTTT.

In this sample, this clone turned up once. The chain recombines TRBV11-3 with TRBJ2-1; D call uncertain. The V gene's germline CDR1 is SGHNT and CDR2 YENEEA. V was shortened by 5 bases and J by 6 bases, with 11 bases between the two germline ends. The CDR3 covers 13 residues. The CDR3 region is CASSSTHPNEQFF. CDR3 in DNA: TGTGCCAGCAGCAGTACACATCCCAATGAGCAGTTCTTC. Filled out from reference TRBV11-3 and TRBJ2-1, the complete variable domain reads EAGVVQSPRYKIIEKKQPVAFWCNPISGHNTLYWYLQNLGQGPELLIRYENEEAVDDSQLPKDRFSAERLKGVDSTLKIQPAELGDSAVYLCASSSTHPNEQFFGPGTRLTVL.

The CDR3 protein is CSVEGGQGPAFF. In DNA form, the CDR3 reads TGCAGCGTTGAAGGCGGACAGGGGCCAGCTTTCTTT. The chain combines TRBV29-1 with TRBJ1-1, with 9 bases matching TRBD1. V lost 1 base to trimming and J lost 10 bases; unmatched junction nucleotides: 4. The CDR3 has 12 amino acids. The germline V gene encodes CDR1 SQVTM and CDR2 ANQGSEA.

This clone showed up just once. In DNA form, the CDR3 reads TGCAGCGTAACAACGGGAGGAACGTACCAAGAGACCCAGTACTTC. It yields the protein CSVTTGGTYQETQYF. This chain uses TRBV29-1 with TRBJ2-5, with 7 bases lining up with TRBD2. Germline lookup yields CDR1 SQVTM and CDR2 ANQGSEA. CDR3 size: 15 residues. After removal of 6 bases from V and 0 bases from J, the junction contained 10 bases not matched to a gene. The full variable domain, its missing parts supplied by reference TRBV29-1 and TRBJ2-5, is SAVISQKPSRDICQRGTSLTIQCQVDSQVTMMFWYRQQPGQSLTLIATANQGSEATYESGFVIDKFPISRPNLTFSTLTVSNMSPEDSSIYLCSVTTGGTYQETQYFGPGTRLLVL.

The rearrangement links TRBV3-1 (or the pseudogene TRBV3-2) to TRBJ2-3, with D possibly being TRBD2 (5 bases). Germline V CDR1 and CDR2: LGHDT, YNNKEL (reference sequence). The CDR3 spans 15 residues. Trimming cost V 3 bases and J 1 base, with 11 bases left between them. CDR3 coding DNA: TGTGCCAGCAGCCAGTCGTTGGAGGGCACAGATACGCAGTATTTT. It yields the protein CASSQSLEGTDTQYF.

The V gene is TRBV9, the J gene TRBJ2-2; TRBD1 agrees at 8 bases. This CDR3 comprises 16 residues. Trimming took 3 bases from V and 1 from J; bases not matched to a gene: 5. Germline V lookup: CDR1 SGDLS, CDR2 YYNGEE. Written as DNA, the CDR3 is TGTGCCAGCAGCGCCCGGACAGGGAGGAACACCGGGGAGCTGTTTTTT. Translation gives CASSARTGRNTGELFF.

The chain joins TRBV7-3 to TRBJ1-1; D perhaps matches TRBD1 (5 bases). Germline V lookup: CDR1 SGHTA, CDR2 FQGTGA. This CDR3 contains 14 residues. The V gene lost 2 bases and the J gene lost 6 bases, with 13 bases spanning the gap. DNA for the CDR3: TGTGCCAGCAGCTTAGGGGGGATTCCCTCTGAAGCTTTCTTT. Translating gives CASSLGGIPSEAFF. Looking up the rest from reference TRBV7-3 and TRBJ1-1 gives the full variable domain: GAGVSQTPSNKVTEKGKYVELRCDPISGHTALYWYRQSLGQGPEFLIYFQGTGAADDSGLPNDRFFAVRPEGSVSTLKIQRTERGDSAVYLCASSLGGIPSEAFFGQGTRLTVV.

The V gene is TRBV12-3 or TRBV12-4, the J gene TRBJ2-7; D gene ambiguous. CDR3 length equals 13 residues. Trimming took 7 bases from V and 5 from J, leaving 15 bases between them. CDR3 nucleotides: TGTGCCAGCACCCCGGCCCAGGCCCACGAGCAGTACTTC. Translating gives CASTPAQAHEQYF.

V and J are TRBV11-2 and TRBJ2-2; TRBD2 is a possible D gene (8 bases). V lost 5 bases and J lost 2, with 21 bases in between. The CDR3 totals 18 residues. CDR1 is SGHAT and CDR2 is FQNNGV in the germline V gene. CDR3 DNA sequence: TGTGCCAGCAGCCTCCGGGGGGGAGGGGGCTCCAACACCGGGGAGCTGTTTTTT. Its translation: CASSLRGGGGSNTGELFF.

The CDR3 sequence is CASSIGSRRSSYNEQFF. The CDR3 DNA reads TGTGCCAGCAGCATCGGGTCCCGGCGCAGCTCCTACAATGAGCAGTTCTTC. The chain is built from TRBV27 and TRBJ2-1; unclear D gene. CDR1 and CDR2 (germline): MNHEY, SMNVEV (reference sequence). This CDR3 is 17 amino acids long. Trimming pared 6 bases from V and 0 bases from J, leaving 18 bases between.

This clone appeared a single time. The gene calls are TRBV4-1 and TRBJ1-2; 7 nucleotides line up with TRBD1. Trimming took 4 bases from V and 7 from J; bases not matched to a gene: 6. Per germline, CDR1 MGHRA and CDR2 YSYEKL. This CDR3 contains 13 residues. CDR3 amino acids: CASSPGTAGGYTF. The DNA for the CDR3 is TGCGCCAGCAGCCCCGGGACAGCGGGTGGCTACACCTTC.

V gene TRBV20-1 combines with J gene TRBJ2-1; D might be TRBD1 (5 bases). V was pared by 5 bases and J by 5 bases, with 7 bases between. Germline V lookup: CDR1 DFQATT, CDR2 SNEGSKA (reference sequence). This CDR3 is built from 11 residues. The CDR3 sequence is CSAEGDNEQFF. The CDR3 nucleotides are TGCAGTGCTGAAGGGGACAATGAGCAGTTCTTC.

The rearrangement joins TRBV3-1 (or the pseudogene TRBV3-2) to TRBJ1-2; the match to TRBD1 covers 12 bases. CDR3 length: 17 residues. With 6 bases clipped from V and 5 bases from J, the junction kept 13 bases outside the gene matches. CDR1 is LGHDT and CDR2 is YNNKEL in the germline V gene (reference sequence). CDR3 sequence reads: CASRLSGTGGSWYGYTF. The CDR3 DNA sequence: TGTGCCAGCAGACTGTCCGGGACAGGGGGCTCGTGGTATGGCTACACCTTC.

The chain couples TRBV6-4 to TRBJ1-1; a weak D match, TRBD1 (6 bases). The CDR3 totals 13 residues. CDR1 is MRHNA, CDR2 SNTAGT, per germline. The germline V and J ends were trimmed by 3 bases and 4 bases, with 9 bases remaining between them. The CDR3 here is CASSEDSGTEAFF. The CDR3 DNA reads as TGTGCCAGCAGTGAGGACAGTGGCACTGAAGCTTTCTTT.